The entry below describes one T cell receptor (beta chain). Assay used: immunoSEQ multiplex PCR; TCRdb lists only in-frame clones, some missing. The sample shows 260,000 or so clones, 80% to 90% of them seen only once. This record comes from a study of blood T cell repertoires in COVID-19. V lost 3 bases to trimming and J lost 10 bases; unmatched junction nucleotides: 13. CDR1 and CDR2 (germline): LNHDA, SQIVND (reference sequence). This CDR3 is built from 15 residues. The TCR was taken from a man at least 80 years old with acute or convalescent COVID-19. The sequencing sample was made of peripheral blood. The V gene is TRBV19, the J gene TRBJ1-1; 8 bases agree with TRBD1. The CDR3 region is CASSIGGQGALVAFF. As DNA, the CDR3 is TGTGCCAGTAGTATTGGAGGACAGGGAGCCTTGGTAGCTTTCTTT.